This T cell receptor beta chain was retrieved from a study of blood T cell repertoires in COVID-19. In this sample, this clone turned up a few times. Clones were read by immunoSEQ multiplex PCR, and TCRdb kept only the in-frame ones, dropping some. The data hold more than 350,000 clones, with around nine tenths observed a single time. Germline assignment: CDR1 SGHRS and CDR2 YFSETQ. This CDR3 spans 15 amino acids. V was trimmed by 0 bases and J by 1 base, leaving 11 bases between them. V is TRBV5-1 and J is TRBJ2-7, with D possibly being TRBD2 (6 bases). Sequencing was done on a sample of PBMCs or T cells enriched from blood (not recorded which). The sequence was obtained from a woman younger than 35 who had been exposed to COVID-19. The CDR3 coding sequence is TGCGCCAGCAGCTTGGGGGGGACTGAGTCCTACGAGCAGTACTTC. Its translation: CASSLGGTESYEQYF.